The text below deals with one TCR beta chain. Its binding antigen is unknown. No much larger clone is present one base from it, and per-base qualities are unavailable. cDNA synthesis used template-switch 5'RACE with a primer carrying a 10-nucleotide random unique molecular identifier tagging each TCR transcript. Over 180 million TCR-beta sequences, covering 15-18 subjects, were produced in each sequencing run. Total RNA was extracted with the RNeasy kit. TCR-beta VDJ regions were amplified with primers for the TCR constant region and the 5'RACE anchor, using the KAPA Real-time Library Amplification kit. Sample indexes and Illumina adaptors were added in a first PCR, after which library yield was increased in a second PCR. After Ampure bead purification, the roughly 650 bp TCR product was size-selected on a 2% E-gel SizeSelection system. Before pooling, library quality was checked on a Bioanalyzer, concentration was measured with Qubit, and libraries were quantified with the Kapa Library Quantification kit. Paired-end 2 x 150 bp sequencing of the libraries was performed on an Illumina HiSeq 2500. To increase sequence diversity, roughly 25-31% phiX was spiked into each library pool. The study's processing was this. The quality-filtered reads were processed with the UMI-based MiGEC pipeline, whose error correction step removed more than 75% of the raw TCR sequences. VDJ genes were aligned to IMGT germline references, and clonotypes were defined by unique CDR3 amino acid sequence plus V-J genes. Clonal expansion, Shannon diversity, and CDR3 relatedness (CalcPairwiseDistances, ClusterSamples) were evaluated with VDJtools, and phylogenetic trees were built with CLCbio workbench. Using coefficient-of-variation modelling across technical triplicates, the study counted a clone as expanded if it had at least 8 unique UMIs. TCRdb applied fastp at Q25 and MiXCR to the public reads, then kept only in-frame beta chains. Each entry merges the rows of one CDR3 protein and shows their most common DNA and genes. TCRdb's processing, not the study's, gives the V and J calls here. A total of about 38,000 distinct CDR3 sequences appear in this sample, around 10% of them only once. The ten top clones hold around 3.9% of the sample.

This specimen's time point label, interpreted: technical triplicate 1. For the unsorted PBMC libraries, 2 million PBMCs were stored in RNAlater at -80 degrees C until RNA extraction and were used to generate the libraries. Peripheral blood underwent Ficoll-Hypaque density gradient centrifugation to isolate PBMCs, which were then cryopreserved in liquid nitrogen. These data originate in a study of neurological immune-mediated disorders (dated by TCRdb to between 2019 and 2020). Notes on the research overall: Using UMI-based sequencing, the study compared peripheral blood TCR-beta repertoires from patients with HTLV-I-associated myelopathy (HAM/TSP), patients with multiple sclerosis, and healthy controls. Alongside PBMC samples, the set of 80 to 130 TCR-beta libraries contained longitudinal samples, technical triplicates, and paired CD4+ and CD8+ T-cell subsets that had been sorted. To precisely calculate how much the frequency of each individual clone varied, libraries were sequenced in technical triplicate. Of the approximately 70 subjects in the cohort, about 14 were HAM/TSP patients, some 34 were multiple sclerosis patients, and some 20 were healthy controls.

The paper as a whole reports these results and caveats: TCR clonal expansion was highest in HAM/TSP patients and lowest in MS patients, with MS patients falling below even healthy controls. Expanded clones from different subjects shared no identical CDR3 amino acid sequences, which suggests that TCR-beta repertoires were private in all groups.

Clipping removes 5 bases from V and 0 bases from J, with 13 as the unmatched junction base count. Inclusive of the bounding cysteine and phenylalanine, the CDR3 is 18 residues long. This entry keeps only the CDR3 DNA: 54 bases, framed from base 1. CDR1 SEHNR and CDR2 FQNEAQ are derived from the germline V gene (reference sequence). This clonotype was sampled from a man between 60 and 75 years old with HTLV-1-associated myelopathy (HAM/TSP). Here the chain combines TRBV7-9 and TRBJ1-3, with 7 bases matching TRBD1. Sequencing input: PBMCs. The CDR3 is CASSPFSHPGGSGNTIYF. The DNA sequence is TGTGCCAGCAGCCCTTTTAGCCACCCAGGGGGCTCTGGAAACACCATATATTTT.